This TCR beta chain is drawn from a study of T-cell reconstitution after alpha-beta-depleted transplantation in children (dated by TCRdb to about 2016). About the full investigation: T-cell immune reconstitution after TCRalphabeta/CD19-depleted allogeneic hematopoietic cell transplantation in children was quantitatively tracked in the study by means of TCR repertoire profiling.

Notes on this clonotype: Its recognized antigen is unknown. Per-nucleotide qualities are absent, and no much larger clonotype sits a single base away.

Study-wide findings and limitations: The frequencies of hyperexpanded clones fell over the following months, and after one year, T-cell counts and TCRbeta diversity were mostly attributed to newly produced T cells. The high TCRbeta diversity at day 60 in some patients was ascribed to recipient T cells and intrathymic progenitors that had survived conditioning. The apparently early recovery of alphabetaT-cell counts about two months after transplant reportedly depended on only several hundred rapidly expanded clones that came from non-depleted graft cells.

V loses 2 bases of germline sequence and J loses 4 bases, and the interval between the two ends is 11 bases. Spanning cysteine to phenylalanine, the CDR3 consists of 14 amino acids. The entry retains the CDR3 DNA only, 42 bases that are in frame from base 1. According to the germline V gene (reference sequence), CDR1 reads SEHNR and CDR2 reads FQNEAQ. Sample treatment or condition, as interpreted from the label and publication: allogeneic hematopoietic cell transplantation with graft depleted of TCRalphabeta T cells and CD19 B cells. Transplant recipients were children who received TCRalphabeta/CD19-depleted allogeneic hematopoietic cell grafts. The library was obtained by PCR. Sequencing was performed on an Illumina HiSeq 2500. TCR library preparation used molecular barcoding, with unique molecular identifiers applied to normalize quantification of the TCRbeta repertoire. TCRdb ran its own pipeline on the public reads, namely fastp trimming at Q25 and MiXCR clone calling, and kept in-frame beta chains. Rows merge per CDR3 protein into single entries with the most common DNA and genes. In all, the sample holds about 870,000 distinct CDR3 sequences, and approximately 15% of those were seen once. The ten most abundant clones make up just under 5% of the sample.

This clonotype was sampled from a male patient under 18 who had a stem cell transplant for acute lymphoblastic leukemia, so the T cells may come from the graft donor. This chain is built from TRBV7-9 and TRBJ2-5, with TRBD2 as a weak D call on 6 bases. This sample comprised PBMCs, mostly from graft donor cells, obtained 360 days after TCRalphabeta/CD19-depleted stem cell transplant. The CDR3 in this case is CASSLMGGIETQYF. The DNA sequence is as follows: TGTGCCAGCAGCTTAATGGGGGGTATAGAGACCCAGTACTTC.